This T cell receptor (beta chain) was retrieved from a study of blood T cell repertoires in COVID-19. Study context: Two negative PCRs, clearance, or symptom resolution were required of recovered Cohort 3 donors.

Here immunoSEQ multiplex PCR was the method, and the copy in TCRdb shows in-frame clones only, minus some. The sample comprises about 210,000 clones, about 86% of which are singletons, and 20% to 25% rests with the top ten. CDR1 is LGHDT, CDR2 YNNKEL, per germline (reference sequence). This CDR3 comprises 14 residues. The ends were cut back, 0 bases at V and 0 bases at J, with 5 bases in the middle. The receptor comes from a woman aged 40 to 50 in a cohort exposed to, infected with or recovered from COVID-19 (not recorded which). Sample: PBMCs or T cells enriched from blood (not recorded which). The chain recombines TRBV3-1 (or the pseudogene TRBV3-2) with TRBJ1-1; D call uncertain. Written as DNA, the CDR3 is TGTGCCAGCAGCCAAGATGCAGTGAACACTGAAGCTTTCTTT. Protein: CASSQDAVNTEAFF.